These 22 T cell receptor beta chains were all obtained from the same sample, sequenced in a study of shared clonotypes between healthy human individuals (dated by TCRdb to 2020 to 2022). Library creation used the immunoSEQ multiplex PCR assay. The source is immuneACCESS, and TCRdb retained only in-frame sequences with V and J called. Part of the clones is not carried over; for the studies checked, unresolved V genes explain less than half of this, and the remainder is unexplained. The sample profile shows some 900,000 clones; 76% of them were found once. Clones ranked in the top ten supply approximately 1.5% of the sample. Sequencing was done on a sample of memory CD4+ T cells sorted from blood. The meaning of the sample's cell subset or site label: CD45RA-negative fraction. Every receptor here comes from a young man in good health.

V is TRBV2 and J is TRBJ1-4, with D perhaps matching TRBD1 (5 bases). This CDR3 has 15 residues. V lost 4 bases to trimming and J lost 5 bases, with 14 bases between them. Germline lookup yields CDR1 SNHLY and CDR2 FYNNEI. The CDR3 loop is CASSGTGASNEKLFF. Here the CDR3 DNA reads TGTGCCAGCAGTGGTACCGGGGCGTCCAATGAAAAACTGTTTTTT.

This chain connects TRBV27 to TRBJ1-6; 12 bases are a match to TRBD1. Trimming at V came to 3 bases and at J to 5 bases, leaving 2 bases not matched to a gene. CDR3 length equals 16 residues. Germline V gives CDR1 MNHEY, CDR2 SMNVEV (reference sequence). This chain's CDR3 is CASSFGTGGNNSPLHF. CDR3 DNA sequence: TGTGCCAGCAGTTTTGGGACAGGGGGCAATAATTCACCCCTCCACTTT.

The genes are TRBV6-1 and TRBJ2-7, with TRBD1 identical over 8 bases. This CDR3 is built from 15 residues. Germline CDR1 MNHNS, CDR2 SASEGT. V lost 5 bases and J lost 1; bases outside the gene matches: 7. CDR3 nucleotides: TGTGCCAGCAGTACTACTGGACAGGGTTCCTACGAGCAGTACTTC. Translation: CASSTTGQGSYEQYF.

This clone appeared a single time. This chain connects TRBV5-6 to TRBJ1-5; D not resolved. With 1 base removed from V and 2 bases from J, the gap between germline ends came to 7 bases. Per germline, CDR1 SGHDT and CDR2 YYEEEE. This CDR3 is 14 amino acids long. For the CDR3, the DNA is TGTGCCAGCAGCTTGTCTGATGGCAATCAGCCCCAGCATTTT. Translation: CASSLSDGNQPQHF. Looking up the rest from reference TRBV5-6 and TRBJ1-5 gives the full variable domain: DAGVTQSPTHLIKTRGQQVTLRCSPKSGHDTVSWYQQALGQGPQFIFQYYEEEERQRGNFPDRFSGHQFPNYSSELNVNALLLGDSALYLCASSLSDGNQPQHFGDGTRLSIL.

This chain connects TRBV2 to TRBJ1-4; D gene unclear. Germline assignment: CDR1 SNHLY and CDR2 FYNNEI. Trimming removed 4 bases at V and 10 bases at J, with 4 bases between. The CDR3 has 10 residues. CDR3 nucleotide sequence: TGTGCCAGCAGTGCGGGAAAACTGTTTTTT. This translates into CASSAGKLFF.

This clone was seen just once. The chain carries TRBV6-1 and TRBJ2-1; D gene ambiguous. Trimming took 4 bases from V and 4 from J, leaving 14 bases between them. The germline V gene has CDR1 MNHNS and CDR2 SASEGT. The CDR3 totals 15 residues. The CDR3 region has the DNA TGTGCCAGCAGTGCAGGTGGGTTCTCATACAATGAGCAGTTCTTC. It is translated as CASSAGGFSYNEQFF.

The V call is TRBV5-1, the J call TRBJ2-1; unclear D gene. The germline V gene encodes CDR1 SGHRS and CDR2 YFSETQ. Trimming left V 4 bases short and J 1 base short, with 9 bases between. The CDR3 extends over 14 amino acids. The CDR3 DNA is TGCGCCAGCAGCCCCGACGGGTCCTACAATGAGCAGTTCTTC. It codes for CASSPDGSYNEQFF. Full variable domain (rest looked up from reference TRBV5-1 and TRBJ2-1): KAGVTQTPRYLIKTRGQQVTLSCSPISGHRSVSWYQQTPGQGLQFLFEYFSETQRNKGNFPGRFSGRQFSNSRSEMNVSTLELGDSALYLCASSPDGSYNEQFFGPGTRLTVL.

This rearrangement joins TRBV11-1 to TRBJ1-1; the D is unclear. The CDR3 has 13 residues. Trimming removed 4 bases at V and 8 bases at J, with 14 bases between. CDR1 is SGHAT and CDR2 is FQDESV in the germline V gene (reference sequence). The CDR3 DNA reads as TGTGCCAGCAGCTCTACAGAGACCACAGAAGCTTTCTTT. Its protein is CASSSTETTEAFF.

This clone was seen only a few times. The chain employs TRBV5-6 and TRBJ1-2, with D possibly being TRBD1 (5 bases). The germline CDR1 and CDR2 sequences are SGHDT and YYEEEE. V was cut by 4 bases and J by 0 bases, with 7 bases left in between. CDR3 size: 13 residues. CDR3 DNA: TGTGCCAGCAGCACGGACACTAACTATGGCTACACCTTC. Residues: CASSTDTNYGYTF. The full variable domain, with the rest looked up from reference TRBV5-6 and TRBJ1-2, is DAGVTQSPTHLIKTRGQQVTLRCSPKSGHDTVSWYQQALGQGPQFIFQYYEEEERQRGNFPDRFSGHQFPNYSSELNVNALLLGDSALYLCASSTDTNYGYTFGSGTRLTVV.

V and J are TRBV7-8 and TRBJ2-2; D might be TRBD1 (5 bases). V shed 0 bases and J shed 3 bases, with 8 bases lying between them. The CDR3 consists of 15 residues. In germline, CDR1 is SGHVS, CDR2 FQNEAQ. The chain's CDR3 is CASSLARVDTGELFF. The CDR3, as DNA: TGTGCCAGCAGCTTAGCCAGGGTTGACACCGGGGAGCTGTTTTTT. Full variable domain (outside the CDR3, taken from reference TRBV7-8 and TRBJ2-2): GAGVSQSPRYKVAKRGQDVALRCDPISGHVSLFWYQQALGQGPEFLTYFQNEAQLDKSGLPSDRFFAERPEGSVSTLKIQRTQQEDSAVYLCASSLARVDTGELFFGEGSRLTVL.

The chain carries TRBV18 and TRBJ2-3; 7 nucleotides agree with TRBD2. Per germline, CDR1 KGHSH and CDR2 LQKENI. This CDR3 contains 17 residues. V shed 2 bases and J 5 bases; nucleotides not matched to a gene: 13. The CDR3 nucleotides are TGTGCCAGCTCACCAGAATCGGGCGGGAGCTCCGGAGATACGCAGTATTTT. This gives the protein CASSPESGGSSGDTQYF.

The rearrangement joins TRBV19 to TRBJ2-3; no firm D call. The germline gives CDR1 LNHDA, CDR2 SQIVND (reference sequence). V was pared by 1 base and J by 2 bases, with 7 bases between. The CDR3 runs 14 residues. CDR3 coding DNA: TGTGCCAGTAGTATAGGAACGTTCACAGATACGCAGTATTTT. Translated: CASSIGTFTDTQYF.

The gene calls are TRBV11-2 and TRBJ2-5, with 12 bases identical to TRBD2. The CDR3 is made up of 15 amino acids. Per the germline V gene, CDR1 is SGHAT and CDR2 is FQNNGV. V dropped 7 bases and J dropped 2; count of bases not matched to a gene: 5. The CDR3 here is CASTGTSGQQETQYF. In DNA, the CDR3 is TGTGCCAGCACCGGGACTAGCGGGCAGCAAGAGACCCAGTACTTC.

CDR3 sequence reads: CASSQGRDRGRSPLHF. The CDR3 DNA reads TGTGCCAGCAGCCAGGGGAGGGACAGGGGGCGTTCACCCCTCCACTTT. The chain recombines TRBV14 with TRBJ1-6; 12 nucleotides match TRBD1. This CDR3 region has 16 residues. Unmatched junction bases numbered 6, after V lost 3 bases and J lost 9 bases. Germline V gives CDR1 SGHDN, CDR2 FVKESK.

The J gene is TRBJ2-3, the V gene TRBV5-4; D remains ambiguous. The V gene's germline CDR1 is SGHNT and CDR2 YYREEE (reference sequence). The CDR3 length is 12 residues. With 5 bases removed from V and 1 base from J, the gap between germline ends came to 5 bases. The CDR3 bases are TGTGCCAGCAGGAAGGGCACAGATACGCAGTATTTT. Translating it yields CASRKGTDTQYF.

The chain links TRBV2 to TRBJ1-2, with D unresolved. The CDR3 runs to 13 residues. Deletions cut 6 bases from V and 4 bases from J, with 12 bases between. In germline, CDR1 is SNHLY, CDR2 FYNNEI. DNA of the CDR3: TGTGCCAGCAGAGCAGATGGATTCTATGGCTACACCTTC. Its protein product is CASRADGFYGYTF.

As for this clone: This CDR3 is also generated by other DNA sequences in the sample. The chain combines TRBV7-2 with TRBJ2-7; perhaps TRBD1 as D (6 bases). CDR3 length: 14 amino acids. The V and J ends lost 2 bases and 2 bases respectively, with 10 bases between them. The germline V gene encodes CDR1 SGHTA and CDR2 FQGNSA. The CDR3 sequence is CASSLNRVAYEQYF. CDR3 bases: TGTGCCAGCAGCTTAAACAGGGTTGCCTACGAGCAGTACTTC.

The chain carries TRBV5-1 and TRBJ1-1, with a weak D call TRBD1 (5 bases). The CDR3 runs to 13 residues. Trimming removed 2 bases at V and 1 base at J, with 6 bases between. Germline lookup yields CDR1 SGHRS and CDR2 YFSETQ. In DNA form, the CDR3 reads TGCGCCAGCAGCTTCGGACAGAACACTGAAGCTTTCTTT. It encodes CASSFGQNTEAFF. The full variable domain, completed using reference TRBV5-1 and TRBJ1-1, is KAGVTQTPRYLIKTRGQQVTLSCSPISGHRSVSWYQQTPGQGLQFLFEYFSETQRNKGNFPGRFSGRQFSNSRSEMNVSTLELGDSALYLCASSFGQNTEAFFGQGTRLTVV.

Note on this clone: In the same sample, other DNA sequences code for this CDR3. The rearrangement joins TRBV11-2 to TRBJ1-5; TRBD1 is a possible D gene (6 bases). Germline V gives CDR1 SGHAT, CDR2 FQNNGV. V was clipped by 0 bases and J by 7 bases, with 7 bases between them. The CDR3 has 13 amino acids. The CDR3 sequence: CASSLEGGQPQHF. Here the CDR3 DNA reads TGTGCCAGCAGCTTAGAGGGGGGCCAGCCCCAGCATTTT.

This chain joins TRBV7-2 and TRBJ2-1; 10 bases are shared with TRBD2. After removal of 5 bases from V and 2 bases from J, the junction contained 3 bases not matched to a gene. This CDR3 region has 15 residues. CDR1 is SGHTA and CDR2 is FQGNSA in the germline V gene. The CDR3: CASSRLAGAYNEQFF. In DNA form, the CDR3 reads TGTGCCAGCAGCAGACTAGCGGGCGCCTACAATGAGCAGTTCTTC.

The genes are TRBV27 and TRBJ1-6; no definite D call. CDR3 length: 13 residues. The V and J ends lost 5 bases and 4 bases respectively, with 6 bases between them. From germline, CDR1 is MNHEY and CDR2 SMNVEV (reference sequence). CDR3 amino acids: CASSTDYNSPLHF. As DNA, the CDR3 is TGTGCCAGCAGTACAGATTATAATTCACCCCTCCACTTT.

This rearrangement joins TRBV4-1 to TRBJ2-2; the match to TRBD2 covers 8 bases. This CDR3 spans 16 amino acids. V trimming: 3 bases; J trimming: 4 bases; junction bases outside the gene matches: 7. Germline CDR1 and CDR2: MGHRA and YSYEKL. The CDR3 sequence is CASSQGGAGGTGELFF. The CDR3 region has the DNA TGCGCCAGCAGCCAGGGTGGGGCGGGAGGCACCGGGGAGCTGTTTTTT.